Listed here are 16 T cell receptor beta chains from one sample, sequenced in a study of radiotherapy plus CTLA-4 blockade in lung cancer. Clones were sequenced by immunoSEQ multiplex PCR, and TCRdb holds only the in-frame ones, with some missing. The data hold fewer than 50,000 clones, with around 63% observed a single time. The starting material was peripheral blood, obtained from a patient treated with radiotherapy plus ipilimumab. Receptor source: a human donor with non-small cell lung cancer who had a partial response to radiotherapy plus ipilimumab.

The V gene is TRBV7-2, the J gene TRBJ2-5, with TRBD2 matching over 11 bases. V shed 2 bases, J shed 10 bases, and the junction held 9 bases outside the gene matches. Germline-derived CDR1 and CDR2 are SGHTA and FQGNSA. CDR3 length equals 15 residues. The CDR3 here is CASSLPGRLAGSQYF. The CDR3 DNA sequence: TGTGCCAGCAGCTTACCCGGGAGACTAGCGGGGAGCCAGTACTTC.

This clone was recorded once. V usage is TRBV11-2 and J usage is TRBJ1-1, with TRBD1 identical over 9 bases. This CDR3 has 15 residues. V dropped 4 bases and J dropped 11; count of bases not matched to a gene: 14. Looked up from germline, CDR1 is SGHAT and CDR2 is FQNNGV. The CDR3 reads CASSSTGTGLVWAFF. The CDR3 nucleotides are TGTGCCAGCAGCTCAACCGGGACAGGGTTGGTTTGGGCTTTCTTT.

The rearrangement links TRBV6-5 to TRBJ2-5, with 8 nucleotides matching TRBD2. This CDR3 is 15 amino acids long. Trimming cost V 5 bases and J 5 bases; bases outside gene matches: 10. Germline lookup yields CDR1 MNHEY and CDR2 SVGAGI. CDR3 in amino acids: CASSHRGGGRETQYF. The CDR3 DNA is TGTGCCAGCAGTCATCGGGGGGGAGGGCGGGAGACCCAGTACTTC.

This chain joins TRBV19 and TRBJ1-2; 7 bases line up with TRBD1. V shed 4 bases, J shed 4 bases, and the junction held 12 bases outside the gene matches. The CDR3 spans 16 residues. Germline V gene data show CDR1 as LNHDA and CDR2 as SQIVND (reference sequence). The CDR3 DNA follows: TGTGCCAGTAGTAGACTCGGGACAGCCACCCTCTATGGCTACACCTTC. It specifies CASSRLGTATLYGYTF.

The chain employs TRBV2 and TRBJ2-2, with 11 bases matching TRBD2. V lost 5 bases, J lost 5 bases, and 7 bases stayed unmatched. There are 16 residues in the CDR3. CDR1 is SNHLY, CDR2 FYNNEI, per germline. CDR3 amino acids: CASSPGLADATGELFF. CDR3 DNA sequence: TGTGCCAGCAGTCCGGGACTAGCGGATGCTACCGGGGAGCTGTTTTTT.

The chain couples TRBV7-6 to TRBJ2-5; 8 bases line up with TRBD1. The junction had 8 bases not matched to a gene; V was cut back by 7 bases and J by 1 base. The CDR3 is 15 amino acids. Germline V gives CDR1 SGHVS, CDR2 FNYEAQ. DNA for the CDR3: TGTGCCAGCACCCGCCTACAGGGGGGCCAAGAGACCCAGTACTTC. It translates to CASTRLQGGQETQYF.

This clone was counted a few times. V gene TRBV6-1 combines with J gene TRBJ1-1, with 9 bases that match TRBD1. The germline gives CDR1 MNHNS, CDR2 SASEGT. J was trimmed by 4 bases and V by 6 bases; bases with no gene match: 6. The CDR3 is 14 residues long. CDR3 residues: CASRSQGAGTEAFF. CDR3 coding DNA: TGTGCCAGCAGATCACAGGGGGCTGGCACTGAAGCTTTCTTT.

This clone was counted a few times. CDR3 sequence (DNA): TGTGCCAGCAGCCAAGATCTAAGAACATGGGTCAAGGGGGAGCAGTTCTTC. Protein sequence: CASSQDLRTWVKGEQFF. V gene TRBV4-2 combines with J gene TRBJ2-1; tentative D call: TRBD1 (5 bases). Germline V gene lookup returns CDR1 LGHNA and CDR2 YNFKEQ. V was shortened by 0 bases and J by 10 bases, with 22 bases between the two germline ends. The CDR3 is made up of 17 amino acids.

The V gene is TRBV5-6, the J gene TRBJ2-7; 10 bases fit TRBD1. The CDR3 covers 14 residues. Germline loops: CDR1 SGHDT, CDR2 YYEEEE. V dropped 6 bases and J dropped 7; count of bases not matched to a gene: 10. As DNA, the CDR3 is TGTGCCAGCACCACTTTAGACAGGGGGCAAGAGCAGTACTTC. It is translated as CASTTLDRGQEQYF. Variable domain in full (rest from reference TRBV5-6 and TRBJ2-7): DAGVTQSPTHLIKTRGQQVTLRCSPKSGHDTVSWYQQALGQGPQFIFQYYEEEERQRGNFPDRFSGHQFPNYSSELNVNALLLGDSALYLCASTTLDRGQEQYFGPGTRLTVT.

This clone appeared a few times. The rearrangement joins TRBV18 to TRBJ2-3; a possible D gene is TRBD2 (6 bases). V lost 0 bases to trimming and J lost 4 bases, with 11 bases between them. The CDR3 extends over 15 amino acids. Germline loops: CDR1 KGHSH, CDR2 LQKENI. The CDR3 region is CASSPPGGTADTQYF. CDR3 sequence (DNA): TGTGCCAGCTCACCACCGGGGGGTACGGCAGATACGCAGTATTTT.

The genes are TRBV19 and TRBJ1-2; 7 bases map to TRBD1. From germline, CDR1 is LNHDA and CDR2 SQIVND (reference sequence). J gave up 1 base and V 9 bases, and 11 bases lay outside the gene matches. The CDR3 sequence is 15 residues long. The CDR3 sequence is CASREGDSHNYGYTF. In nucleotides, the CDR3 is TGTGCCAGCCGGGAGGGGGACAGTCATAACTATGGCTACACCTTC.

This clone was observed a single time. V gene TRBV19 combines with J gene TRBJ2-2, with D tentatively TRBD2 (5 bases). The CDR3 has 17 residues. Germline CDR1 LNHDA, CDR2 SQIVND (reference sequence). V was clipped by 3 bases and J by 4 bases, with 18 bases between them. The CDR3 region is CASSILGSGSGTGELFF. CDR3 nucleotide sequence: TGTGCCAGTAGTATTCTTGGTTCGGGGTCAGGCACCGGGGAGCTGTTTTTT.

The chain joins TRBV21-1 to TRBJ1-3. TRBV21-1 counts as a pseudogene. This CDR3 is built from 16 residues. The CDR3, as DNA: TGTGCCAGCAGCAAAGTAGCGGGACACTTGGGAAACACCATATATTTT. This sequence encodes CASSKVAGHLGNTIYF.

The chain links TRBV2 to TRBJ1-2; D ambiguous. The V end lost 7 bases, the J end lost 4 bases, and 16 bases lay between the germline ends. This CDR3 region has 14 residues. Germline CDR1 is SNHLY and CDR2 is FYNNEI. The chain's CDR3 is CASTPLGTIYGYTF. The CDR3 DNA reads as TGTGCCAGCACCCCGTTAGGAACTATCTATGGCTACACCTTC.

This clone was picked up a small number of times. The chain recombines TRBV29-1 with TRBJ2-3; TRBD2 might be the D (6 bases). Germline CDR1 SQVTM, CDR2 ANQGSEA. CDR3 size: 13 residues. With 5 bases removed from V and 6 bases from J, the gap between germline ends came to 15 bases. The CDR3 region has the DNA TGCAGCGTTACGACTAGTACAGGCGATACGCAGTATTTT. It is translated as CSVTTSTGDTQYF.

The rearrangement joins TRBV5-5 to TRBJ1-6, with no clear D. Trimming cost V 2 bases and J 8 bases, with 11 bases left between them. Germline CDR1 reads SGHKS; CDR2 reads YYEKEE (reference sequence). The CDR3 is made up of 14 amino acids. CDR3 sequence reads: CASSLSGYDSPLHF. The CDR3 DNA follows: TGTGCCAGCAGCTTATCAGGCTACGATTCACCCCTCCACTTT.